A selection of T cell receptor beta chains follows, all from one sample in a study of metastatic and nonmetastatic thyroid tumors. TCRdb reanalyzed the PCR reads with MiXCR. The data contain about 20,000 clones, less than 45% of them singletons. The source material was blood. All receptors come from a male donor with papillary thyroid cancer or a benign thyroid nodule (not recorded which). Some clones in this sample may be carry-over from other donors' samples. Both conserved end residues are part of each CDR3. D genes are given only for firm matches. Some rows have no size entry. The others give once, few or many, or a class for an expanded clone.

TRBD1 | TRBJ2-1 | TRBV12-3/TRBV12-4 | - | CASSFIVGTGGRQFF | TGTGCCAGCAGTTTTATAGTCGGGACAGGGGGCCGGCAGTTCTTC
- | TRBJ1-5 | TRBV18 | - | CASSQIGVRQPQHF | TGTGCCAGCTCACAAATAGGGGTGCGGCAGCCCCAGCATTTT
TRBD2 | TRBJ2-1 | TRBV14 | medium-sized | CASSQLAGWGNNEQFF | TGTGCCAGCAGCCAACTAGCGGGTTGGGGGAACAATGAGCAGTTCTTC
- | TRBJ1-1 | TRBV7-2 | - | CASSSPAGFTEAFF | TGTGCCAGCAGCTCCCCTGCCGGTTTCACTGAAGCTTTCTTT
TRBD1 | TRBJ1-2 | TRBV30 | many | CAWSPGGTYGYTF | TGTGCCTGGAGTCCAGGGGGCACCTATGGCTACACCTTC
- | TRBJ2-6 | TRBV11-1 | once | CASSLAVQGGLSGANVLTF | TGTGCCAGCAGCTTAGCGGTCCAGGGTGGGCTCTCTGGGGCCAACGTCCTGACTTTC
- | TRBJ2-4 | TRBV18 | many | CASSPPSLLAKNIQYF | TGTGCCAGCTCACCACCGTCACTGCTAGCCAAAAACATTCAGTACTTC
- | TRBJ1-1 | TRBV29-1 | medium-sized | CSVETGPTGWTEAFF | TGCAGCGTTGAGACGGGACCTACGGGGTGGACTGAAGCTTTCTTT
- | TRBJ2-5 | TRBV11-2 | - | CASSLSISFQETQYF | TGTGCCAGCAGCTTAAGTATCTCGTTCCAAGAGACCCAGTACTTC
- | TRBJ1-5 | TRBV12-3/TRBV12-4 | few | CASSHIGGILNQPQHF | TGTGCCAGCAGCCATATAGGGGGGATCCTAAATCAGCCCCAGCATTTT
- | TRBJ1-5 | TRBV10-2 | many | CASSGTTSNQPQHF | TGCGCCAGCAGCGGGACTACTAGCAATCAGCCCCAGCATTTT
- | TRBJ2-2 | TRBV12-3/TRBV12-4 | few | CASSFGAAAGTGELFF | TGTGCCAGCAGTTTCGGCGCAGCGGCGGGCACCGGGGAGCTGTTTTTT
- | TRBJ1-1 | TRBV19 | medium-sized | CASSIGVRNTEAFF | TGTGCCAGTAGTATCGGAGTCCGAAACACTGAAGCTTTCTTT
- | TRBJ1-2 | TRBV20-1 | - | CCVSGNARDGYTF | TGCTGTGTCTCGGGAAACGCAAGGGATGGCTACACCTTC
- | TRBJ1-5 | TRBV7-2 | many | CASSLVPTANQPQHF | TGTGCCAGCAGCTTAGTCCCCACAGCTAATCAGCCCCAGCATTTT
- | TRBJ2-1 | TRBV5-1 | many | CASTLNSAGEQFF | TGCGCCAGCACGTTAAACAGTGCCGGGGAGCAGTTCTTC
TRBD2 | TRBJ2-1 | TRBV3-1 | - | CASSQEGRGWPFF | TGTGCCAGCAGCCAAGAAGGGCGGGGGTGGCCGTTCTTC
- | TRBJ1-2 | TRBV28 | - | CASSLGGRRKVTYGYTF | TGTGCCAGCAGTCTGGGGGGGCGACGGAAAGTAACCTATGGCTACACCTTC
- | TRBJ2-3 | TRBV7-9 | - | CASSLLQGTDTQYF | TGTGCCAGCAGCTTATTACAGGGTACAGATACGCAGTATTTT
TRBD1 | TRBJ2-7 | TRBV20-1 | - | CSARDTGQGPYEQYF | TGCAGTGCTAGAGATACGGGACAGGGCCCCTACGAGCAGTACTTC
TRBD1 | TRBJ1-2 | TRBV5-1 | - | CASSAGGYYGYTF | TGCGCCAGCAGCGCAGGGGGATACTATGGCTACACCTTC
TRBD2 | TRBJ2-2 | TRBV19 | many | CASKEREANTGELFF | TGTGCCAGTAAGGAGCGGGAGGCGAACACCGGGGAGCTGTTTTTT
TRBD1 | TRBJ2-7 | TRBV5-5 | many | CASSLAGDRRSYEQYF | TGTGCCAGCAGCTTGGCGGGGGACAGGCGTTCCTACGAGCAGTACTTC
- | TRBJ2-2 | TRBV2 | once | CASRGGRDGANTGELFF | TGTGCCAGCAGGGGGGGCAGGGACGGAGCGAACACCGGGGAGCTGTTTTTT